Each of the 17 T cell receptor beta chains below was sequenced from the same sample in a study of cytomegalovirus exposure and HLA in healthy donors. PCR involved 60 Vbeta and 13 Jbeta primers. Repertoires were generated with immunoSEQ multiplex PCR, while TCRdb's copy carries only in-frame clones and drops some. Found here are roughly 150,000 clones, around three quarters of them singletons; the top ten hold less than 2%. Sequencing was done on a sample of PBMCs. Receptor source: a middle-aged man in good health and CMV-seronegative.

This chain joins TRBV18 and TRBJ1-1, with TRBD1 identical over 7 bases. This CDR3 spans 15 amino acids. V lost 6 bases and J lost 4; bases outside the gene matches: 11. Germline V gives CDR1 KGHSH, CDR2 LQKENI. This chain's CDR3 is CASSPTGNVATEAFF. In nucleotides, the CDR3 is TGTGCCAGCTCGCCGACAGGGAACGTCGCCACTGAAGCTTTCTTT.

This sequence joins TRBV19 and TRBJ2-3, with D possibly being TRBD2 (5 bases). V lost 6 bases to trimming and J lost 6 bases, with 13 bases between them. CDR1 is LNHDA, CDR2 SQIVND, per germline (reference sequence). This CDR3 comprises 13 residues. The CDR3: CASSTGLRDTQYF. The DNA for the CDR3 is TGTGCCAGTAGCACCGGACTTCGGGATACGCAGTATTTT. Looking up the rest from reference TRBV19 and TRBJ2-3 gives the full variable domain: DGGITQSPKYLFRKEGQNVTLSCEQNLNHDAMYWYRQDPGQGLRLIYYSQIVNDFQKGDIAEGYSVSREKKESFPLTVTSAQKNPTAFYLCASSTGLRDTQYFGPGTRLTVL.

On this clone itself: This CDR3 is also generated by other DNA sequences in the sample. The V and J genes are TRBV5-1 and TRBJ2-1; 11 nucleotides line up with TRBD2. CDR3 length: 15 amino acids. V lost 2 bases to trimming and J lost 3 bases; unmatched junction nucleotides: 1. Germline CDR1 and CDR2: SGHRS and YFSETQ. CDR3 nucleotide sequence: TGCGCCAGCAGCTTAACTAGCGGGAGCTACAATGAGCAGTTCTTC. Its protein is CASSLTSGSYNEQFF.

The chain has TRBV2 and TRBJ1-6; 7 bases line up with TRBD1. Germline-derived CDR1 and CDR2 are SNHLY and FYNNEI. Trimming removed 7 bases from V and 5 bases from J; junction bases left unmatched: 2. The CDR3 has 13 amino acids. The CDR3 loop is CASTGGNNSPLHF. DNA for the CDR3: TGTGCCAGCACAGGGGGGAATAATTCACCCCTCCACTTT.

The chain uses TRBV7-2 and TRBJ1-2, with a tentative D call TRBD1 (6 bases). V lost 1 base, J lost 7 bases, and 10 bases lay in between. The V gene's germline CDR1 is SGHTA and CDR2 FQGNSA. The CDR3 runs 13 residues. The CDR3 DNA reads as TGTGCCAGCAGCTTAGATTGGGGGCCTGGCTACACCTTC. This gives the protein CASSLDWGPGYTF. Complete variable domain (other parts from reference TRBV7-2 and TRBJ1-2): GAGVSQSPSNKVTEKGKDVELRCDPISGHTALYWYRQSLGQGLEFLIYFQGNSAPDKSGLPSDRFSAERTGGSVSTLTIQRTQQEDSAVYLCASSLDWGPGYTFGSGTRLTVV.

V is TRBV25-1 and J is TRBJ1-3; D is perhaps TRBD1 (5 bases). Trimming left V 1 base short and J 0 bases short, with 7 bases between. The length of the CDR3 is 15 residues. Germline CDR1 is MGHDK and CDR2 is SYGVNS. CDR3 coding DNA: TGTGCCAGCAGTGAATGGGGGGGCTCTGGAAACACCATATATTTT. Its protein product is CASSEWGGSGNTIYF.

The chain has TRBV5-4 and TRBJ2-1, with D unresolved. Germline assignment: CDR1 SGHNT and CDR2 YYREEE (reference sequence). The CDR3 contains 15 residues. V shed 2 bases and J shed 5 bases, with 14 bases lying between them. DNA for the CDR3: TGTGCCAGCAGCTTCCCCATGGAGAGGAACAATGAGCAGTTCTTC. Translated: CASSFPMERNNEQFF.

This chain uses TRBV6-5 with TRBJ2-4, with 9 bases fitting TRBD1. After removal of 2 bases from V and 0 bases from J, the junction contained 2 bases not matched to a gene. Germline CDR1 is MNHEY and CDR2 is SVGAGI. The CDR3 extends over 16 amino acids. The CDR3 DNA reads as TGTGCCAGCAGTTACGGGACAGGGATAGCCAAAAACATTCAGTACTTC. Encoded protein: CASSYGTGIAKNIQYF.

J is TRBJ2-7 and V is TRBV7-8; no firm D call. V was trimmed by 3 bases and J by 4 bases, leaving 10 bases between them. The CDR3 runs 13 residues. Germline CDR1 and CDR2: SGHVS and FQNEAQ. The CDR3 loop is CASSLTADYEQYV. Written as DNA, the CDR3 is TGTGCCAGCAGCTTGACTGCCGATTACGAGCAGTACGTC.

The chain employs TRBV19 and TRBJ2-7; D might be TRBD1 (6 bases). Trimming took off 2 bases at V and 4 bases at J, with 15 bases between the two ends. Germline CDR1 and CDR2: LNHDA and SQIVND (reference sequence). The CDR3 totals 15 residues. The DNA of the CDR3 is TGTGCCAGTAGTATACCTAAGACAGGAAGGTACGAGCAGTACTTC. It encodes CASSIPKTGRYEQYF.

In this sample, this clone turned up once. J is TRBJ2-7 and V is TRBV9; the D gene is possibly TRBD2 (7 bases). V lost 4 bases, J lost 2 bases, and 13 bases lay in between. CDR1 and CDR2 from the germline V gene are SGDLS and YYNGEE. This CDR3 comprises 14 residues. CDR3 sequence reads: CASSTGGHPYEQYF. DNA for the CDR3: TGTGCCAGCAGCACGGGGGGCCATCCCTACGAGCAGTACTTC.

This clone showed up just a few times. The DNA of the CDR3 is TGTGCCAGCAGTTACTCGAGCAGGTTCACCGGGGAGCTGTTTTTT. Protein: CASSYSSRFTGELFF. The chain carries TRBV6-5 and TRBJ2-2, with D hard to call. This CDR3 has 15 residues. Germline CDR1 is MNHEY and CDR2 is SVGAGI. Trimming shortened V by 0 bases and J by 4 bases, and 9 bases separated the two germline ends.

The chain employs TRBV15 and TRBJ1-5, with 10 bases fitting TRBD1. The V segment lost 0 bases and the J segment 7 bases; nucleotides outside the gene matches: 9. Germline CDR1 reads LNHNV; CDR2 reads YYDKDF (reference sequence). The CDR3 sequence is 17 residues long. CDR3 bases: TGTGCCACCAGCAGAGAAGGGACAGGGGTGAGGCAGCAGCCCCAGCATTTT. As protein: CATSREGTGVRQQPQHF.

The rearrangement links TRBV5-1 to TRBJ2-5; TRBD2 matches 11 bases. Germline V gene lookup returns CDR1 SGHRS and CDR2 YFSETQ. The ends lost 10 bases at V and 4 bases at J; junction bases unmatched: 9. The length of the CDR3 is 14 residues. CDR3 nucleotide sequence: TGCGCCTGCTCCGGGACTAGCGGATTAGAGACCCAGTACTTC. Amino acid sequence: CACSGTSGLETQYF.

The chain couples TRBV18 to TRBJ1-2; D might be TRBD1 (5 bases). V was cut by 0 bases and J by 4 bases, with 12 bases left in between. The CDR3 runs 15 residues. Per germline, CDR1 KGHSH and CDR2 LQKENI. This chain's CDR3 is CASSPPGGSGYGYTF. CDR3 coding DNA: TGTGCCAGCTCACCACCTGGGGGGAGTGGCTATGGCTACACCTTC.

This clone was detected a few times. This chain links TRBV6-1 with TRBJ1-2; 7 bases are shared with TRBD1. The V gene's germline CDR1 is MNHNS and CDR2 SASEGT. CDR3 size: 12 residues. V trimming: 5 bases; J trimming: 7 bases; junction bases outside the gene matches: 4. The CDR3 loop is CASSPQGTGYTF. For the CDR3, the DNA is TGTGCCAGCAGTCCACAGGGGACTGGCTACACCTTC.

The rearrangement uses TRBV27 and TRBJ1-2; the D is unclear. Germline V gene data show CDR1 as MNHEY and CDR2 as SMNVEV (reference sequence). V was shortened by 0 bases and J by 5 bases, with 13 bases between the two germline ends. The CDR3 length is 15 residues. CDR3 nucleotide sequence: TGTGCCAGCAGTTTATCTGGGCGATACCTATATGGCTACACCTTC. It is translated as CASSLSGRYLYGYTF.